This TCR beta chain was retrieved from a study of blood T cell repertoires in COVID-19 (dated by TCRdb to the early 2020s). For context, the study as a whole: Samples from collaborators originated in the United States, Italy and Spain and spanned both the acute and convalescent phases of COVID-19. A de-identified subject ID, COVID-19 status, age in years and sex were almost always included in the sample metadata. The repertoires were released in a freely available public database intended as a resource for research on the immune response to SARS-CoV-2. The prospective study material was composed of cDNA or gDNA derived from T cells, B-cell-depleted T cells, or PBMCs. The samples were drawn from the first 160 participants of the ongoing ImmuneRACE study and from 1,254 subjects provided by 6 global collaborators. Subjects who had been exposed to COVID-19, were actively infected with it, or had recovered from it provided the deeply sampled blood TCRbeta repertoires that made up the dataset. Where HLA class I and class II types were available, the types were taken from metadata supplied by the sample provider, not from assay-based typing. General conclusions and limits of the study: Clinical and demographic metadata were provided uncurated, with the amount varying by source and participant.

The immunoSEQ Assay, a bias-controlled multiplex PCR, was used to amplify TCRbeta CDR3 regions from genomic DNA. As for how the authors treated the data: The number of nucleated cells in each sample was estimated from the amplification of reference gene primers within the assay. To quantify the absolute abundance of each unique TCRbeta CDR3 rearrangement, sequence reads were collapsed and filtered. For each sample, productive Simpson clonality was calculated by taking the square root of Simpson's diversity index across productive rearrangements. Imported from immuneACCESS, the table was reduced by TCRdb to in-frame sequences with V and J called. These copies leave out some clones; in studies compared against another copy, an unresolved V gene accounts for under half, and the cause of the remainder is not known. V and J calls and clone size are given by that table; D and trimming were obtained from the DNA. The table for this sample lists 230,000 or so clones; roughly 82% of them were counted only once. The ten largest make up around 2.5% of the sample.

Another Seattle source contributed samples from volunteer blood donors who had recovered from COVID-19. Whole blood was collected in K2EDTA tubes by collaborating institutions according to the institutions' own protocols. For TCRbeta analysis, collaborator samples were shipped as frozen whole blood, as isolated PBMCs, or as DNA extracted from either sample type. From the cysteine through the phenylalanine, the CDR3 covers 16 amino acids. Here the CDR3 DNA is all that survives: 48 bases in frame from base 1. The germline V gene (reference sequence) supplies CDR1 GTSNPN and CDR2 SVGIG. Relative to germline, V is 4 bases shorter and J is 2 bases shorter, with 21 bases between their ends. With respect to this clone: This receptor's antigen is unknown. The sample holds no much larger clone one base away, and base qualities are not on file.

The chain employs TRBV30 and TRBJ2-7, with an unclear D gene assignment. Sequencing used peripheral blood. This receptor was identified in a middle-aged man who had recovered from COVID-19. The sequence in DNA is TGTGCCTGGACTCTAGTTTCTCGGCGGAAAGCCTACGAGCAGTACTTC. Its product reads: CAWTLVSRRKAYEQYF.